These 19 T cell receptor beta chains share one sample of origin, sequenced in a study of cytomegalovirus exposure and HLA in healthy donors. The primer mix had 60 Vbeta and 13 Jbeta primers. Some clones are missing from TCRdb's copy, which holds only in-frame ones; the method was immunoSEQ multiplex PCR. Found here are some 100,000 clones, 65% to 85% of them singletons; the top ten hold more than 9%. Source material: PBMCs. The receptors were sampled from a man aged 50 to 59 in good health and CMV-seronegative.

The V call is TRBV2, the J call TRBJ2-2; 7 bases align to TRBD2. Germline CDR1 reads SNHLY; CDR2 reads FYNNEI. V trimming: 6 bases; J trimming: 6 bases; junction bases outside the gene matches: 10. The CDR3 spans 15 residues. The CDR3 DNA reads TGTGCCAGCAGAGCCTTCCAGCGGGGTCCCGGGGAGCTGTTTTTT. Its translation is CASRAFQRGPGELFF.

J is TRBJ2-5 and V is TRBV7-9, with 9 positions matching TRBD1. Germline CDR1 reads SEHNR; CDR2 reads FQNEAQ (reference sequence). The CDR3 length is 14 residues. V was clipped by 5 bases and J by 2 bases; unmatched bases: 3. CDR3 bases: TGTGCCAGCAGCACCGGACAGGGGCAAGAGACCCAGTACTTC. This encodes CASSTGQGQETQYF.

This sequence joins TRBV6-4 and TRBJ2-1; 8 nucleotides line up with TRBD2. Germline CDR1 and CDR2: MRHNA and SNTAGT. The CDR3 covers 15 residues. V was pared by 2 bases and J by 3 bases, with 3 bases of the junction left unmatched. CDR3 amino acids: CASSDGSGGYNEQFF. The DNA of the CDR3 is TGTGCCAGCAGTGACGGGAGCGGGGGCTACAATGAGCAGTTCTTC.

The chain carries TRBV7-2 and TRBJ1-1; D is possibly TRBD1 (5 bases). Trimming cost V 2 bases and J 7 bases, with 8 bases left between them. The CDR3 is 12 amino acids. The V gene's germline CDR1 is SGHTA and CDR2 FQGNSA. CDR3 in DNA: TGTGCCAGCAGCTTACGGGGGGATGAAGCTTTCTTT. Protein: CASSLRGDEAFF.

The genes are TRBV7-6 and TRBJ1-4, with D perhaps matching TRBD1 (5 bases). The germline CDR1 and CDR2 sequences are SGHVS and FNYEAQ. The CDR3 extends over 15 amino acids. Trimming removed 5 bases at V and 5 bases at J, with 15 bases between. CDR3 nucleotide sequence: TGTGCCAGCAGCGTATTAGGGGTGGAGAATGAAAAACTGTTTTTT. This translates into CASSVLGVENEKLFF.

This clone was observed a handful of times. J is TRBJ2-2 and V is TRBV28; maybe TRBD2 (7 bases). CDR3 length equals 18 residues. V was clipped by 4 bases and J by 5 bases, with 23 bases between them. Germline V CDR1 and CDR2: MDHEN, SYDVKM. The CDR3: CASSSIRGGLSGTGELFF. CDR3 nucleotides: TGTGCCAGCAGTTCCATTAGGGGGGGGCTGAGTGGGACCGGGGAGCTGTTTTTT.

V gene TRBV2 combines with J gene TRBJ2-7; no clear D. V lost 2 bases and J 1 base, leaving 9 bases between the germline ends. The CDR3 has 14 residues. Germline-derived CDR1 and CDR2 are SNHLY and FYNNEI. In DNA form, the CDR3 reads TGTGCCAGCAGTGAAAGCAGGCCTTCCTACGAGCAGTACTTC. This sequence encodes CASSESRPSYEQYF. The full variable domain, its missing parts supplied by reference TRBV2 and TRBJ2-7, is EPEVTQTPSHQVTQMGQEVILRCVPISNHLYFYWYRQILGQKVEFLVSFYNNEISEKSEIFDDQFSVERPDGSNFTLKIRSTKLEDSAMYFCASSESRPSYEQYFGPGTRLTVT.

The rearrangement joins TRBV30 to TRBJ2-3; TRBD1 matches 8 bases. This CDR3 has 14 residues. V shed 1 base and J 5 bases; nucleotides not matched to a gene: 5. The germline CDR1 and CDR2 sequences are GTSNPN and SVGIG (reference sequence). CDR3 region: CAWSGTGNGDTQYF. CDR3 DNA: TGTGCCTGGAGTGGGACAGGGAACGGAGATACGCAGTATTTT.

The chain has TRBV2 and TRBJ1-1; 8 bases agree with TRBD1. Trimming at V came to 7 bases and at J to 1 base, leaving 2 bases not matched to a gene. Germline CDR1 is SNHLY and CDR2 is FYNNEI. The CDR3 consists of 13 residues. The CDR3 reads CASTGQGNTEAFF. The CDR3 DNA is TGTGCCAGCACCGGACAGGGGAACACTGAAGCTTTCTTT.

The J gene is TRBJ2-5, the V gene TRBV5-8; 8 positions agree with TRBD1. Germline loops: CDR1 SGHTS, CDR2 YDEGEE. The CDR3 sequence is 12 residues long. Losses at the gene ends were 4 bases for V and 10 bases for J; bases not matched to a gene: 6. The DNA for the CDR3 is TGTGCCAGCAGCCCGACAGGGGCGATCCAGTACTTC. This gives the protein CASSPTGAIQYF.

The CDR3 is CASSSPGQMNTEAFF. The CDR3 nucleotides read TGTGCCAGCAGTTCACCGGGACAGATGAACACTGAAGCTTTCTTT. This chain uses TRBV6-5 with TRBJ1-1; 7 nucleotides line up with TRBD1. The CDR3 is 15 residues long. After removal of 4 bases from V and 0 bases from J, the junction contained 5 bases not matched to a gene. Germline CDR1 is MNHEY and CDR2 is SVGAGI.

The chain combines TRBV10-3 with TRBJ1-6, with 7 nucleotides matching TRBD1. The CDR3 extends over 14 amino acids. Germline-derived CDR1 and CDR2 are ENHRY and SYGVKD. The J segment lost 6 bases and the V segment lost 9 bases, leaving 8 bases of the junction unmatched. CDR3: CAIRDRPANSPLHF. The CDR3 DNA reads as TGTGCCATACGGGACAGACCAGCTAATTCACCCCTCCACTTT.

CDR3 in amino acids: CASSRRRGQQETQYF. DNA of the CDR3: TGCGCCAGCAGCCGTAGGCGGGGACAGCAAGAGACCCAGTACTTC. The chain carries TRBV5-1 and TRBJ2-5, with a weak D call TRBD1 (7 bases). Trimming shortened V by 4 bases and J by 2 bases, and 15 bases separated the two germline ends. This CDR3 contains 15 residues. CDR1 is SGHRS, CDR2 YFSETQ, per germline.

The CDR3 here is CASGLMGRGNEQFF. CDR3 in DNA: TGTGCCAGCGGCCTAATGGGGAGGGGCAATGAGCAGTTCTTC. V is TRBV6-5 and J is TRBJ2-1; 7 positions agree with TRBD2. V lost 8 bases and J lost 6; bases outside the gene matches: 10. Germline values: CDR1 MNHEY, CDR2 SVGAGI. CDR3 length: 14 residues.

The rearrangement links TRBV28 to TRBJ2-6, with D possibly matching TRBD2 (6 bases). Trimming shortened V by 3 bases and J by 0 bases, and 6 bases separated the two germline ends. The CDR3 consists of 15 residues. Germline V gives CDR1 MDHEN, CDR2 SYDVKM. CDR3 residues: CASSLGGSGANVLTF. The CDR3 DNA is TGTGCCAGCAGTTTGGGGGGCTCTGGGGCCAACGTCCTGACTTTC. The variable domain in full, completed from reference TRBV28 and TRBJ2-6, reads DVKVTQSSRYLVKRTGEKVFLECVQDMDHENMFWYRQDPGLGLRLIYFSYDVKMKEKGDIPEGYSVSREKKERFSLILESASTNQTSMYLCASSLGGSGANVLTFGAGSRLTVL.

V usage is TRBV28 and J usage is TRBJ1-1, with D hard to call. V was trimmed by 2 bases and J by 1 base, leaving 8 bases between them. CDR3 length: 14 amino acids. Germline loops: CDR1 MDHEN, CDR2 SYDVKM. The CDR3 nucleotides read TGTGCCAGCAGTTTAAGTCGGGGGAACACTGAAGCTTTCTTT. It yields the protein CASSLSRGNTEAFF.

V gene TRBV6-5 combines with J gene TRBJ1-5; TRBD1 agrees at 10 bases. Germline V gene data show CDR1 as MNHEY and CDR2 as SVGAGI. This CDR3 spans 14 amino acids. V gave up 5 bases and J gave up 4 bases; unmatched junction bases: 2. The CDR3 region is CASSRTGGNQPQHF. DNA of the CDR3: TGTGCCAGCAGTAGGACAGGGGGGAATCAGCCCCAGCATTTT.

In this sample, this clone turned up once. This sequence joins TRBV4-1 and TRBJ1-5; 7 bases agree with TRBD1. The germline CDR1 and CDR2 sequences are MGHRA and YSYEKL. The CDR3 covers 16 residues. Trimming at V came to 3 bases and at J to 1 base, leaving 6 bases not matched to a gene. CDR3 sequence: CASSQGQRESNQPQHF. CDR3 bases: TGCGCCAGCAGCCAGGGACAGCGAGAGAGCAATCAGCCCCAGCATTTT.

This chain links TRBV4-3 with TRBJ2-2; 12 bases match TRBD2. This CDR3 spans 17 amino acids. CDR1 is LGHNA, CDR2 YSLEER, per germline. Trimming took 3 bases from V and 7 from J; bases not matched to a gene: 9. In DNA, the CDR3 is TGCGCCAGCAGCCAGCGACTAGCGGGAGAGCTGAGCGGGGAGCTGTTTTTT. Its translation is CASSQRLAGELSGELFF.